This section outlines one TCR beta chain sequence together with its context. What this receptor recognizes is not known. No quality values exist for individual bases; no much larger clone is one base distant. The sample is drawn from a study of T-cell reconstitution after alpha-beta-depleted transplantation in children (dated by TCRdb to the mid-2010s). With regard to the full study: Using TCR repertoire profiling, the study quantitatively followed how T-cell immune reconstitution unfolded in children after TCRalphabeta/CD19-depleted allogeneic hematopoietic cell transplantation. Broader findings and caveats from the paper: In some patients, high TCRbeta diversity at day 60 was attributed to recipient T cells and intrathymic progenitors that had survived conditioning. The apparently early alphabetaT-cell count recovery about two months after transplant was reportedly dependent on only several hundred rapidly expanded clones derived from non-depleted graft cells. Over subsequent months, a decline in hyperexpanded clone frequencies was noted, and after one year, T-cell counts and TCRbeta diversity were mostly ascribed to newly produced T cells.

According to the study, the label for this sample's treatment or condition signals: allogeneic hematopoietic cell transplantation with graft depleted of TCRalphabeta T cells and CD19 B cells. TCRalphabeta/CD19-depleted allogeneic hematopoietic cell grafts were given to the transplant recipients, all of whom were children. CDR1 is given as MNHNS and CDR2 as SASEGT, both from the germline V gene. From cysteine to phenylalanine, the CDR3 is 16 amino acids long. CDR3 DNA is the only sequence kept; it has 48 bases, read in frame from the first base. V is cut by 5 bases and J by 4 bases, and the space between the germline ends is 18 bases. Preparation of the library involved PCR. The sequencing machine was an Illumina HiSeq 2500. TCR library preparation used molecular barcoding, with unique molecular identifiers applied to normalize quantification of the TCRbeta repertoire. TCRdb ran its own pipeline on the public reads, namely fastp trimming at Q25 and MiXCR clone calling, and kept in-frame beta chains. Each CDR3 protein gets just one entry, which takes the most common genes and DNA from the rows behind it. This sample gives 800,000 to 1,000,000 distinct CDR3 sequences in total; 25% to 35% of them show up just once. The ten largest clones capture over 25% of the sample.

Sample: PBMCs, mostly from graft donor cells, taken 360 days after TCRalphabeta/CD19-depleted stem cell transplant. In this chain, TRBV6-1 is recombined with TRBJ2-1; the D gene is perhaps TRBD1, on 5 matching bases. The receptor was isolated from a boy in the first two years of life who had a stem cell transplant for SCID, so the T cells may come from the graft donor. The encoded CDR3 is CASSLSPRQIYNEQFF. The nucleotide sequence reads TGTGCCAGCAGTCTTAGTCCGAGACAGATATACAATGAGCAGTTCTTC.